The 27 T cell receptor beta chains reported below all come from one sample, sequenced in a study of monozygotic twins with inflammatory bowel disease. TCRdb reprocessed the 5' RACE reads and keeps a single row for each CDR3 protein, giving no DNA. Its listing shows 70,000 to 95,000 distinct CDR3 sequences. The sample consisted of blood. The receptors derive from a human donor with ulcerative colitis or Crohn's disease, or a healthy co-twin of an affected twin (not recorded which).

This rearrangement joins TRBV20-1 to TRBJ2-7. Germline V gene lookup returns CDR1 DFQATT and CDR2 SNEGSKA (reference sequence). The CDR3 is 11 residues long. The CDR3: CSAHSSYEQYF.

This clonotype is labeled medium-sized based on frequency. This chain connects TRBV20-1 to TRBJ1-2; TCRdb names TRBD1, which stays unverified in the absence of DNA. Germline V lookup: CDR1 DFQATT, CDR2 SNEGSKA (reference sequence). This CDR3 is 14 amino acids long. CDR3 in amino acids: CSATGQGYNYGYTF.

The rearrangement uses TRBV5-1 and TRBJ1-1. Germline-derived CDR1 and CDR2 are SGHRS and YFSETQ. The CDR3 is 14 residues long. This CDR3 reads CASSSGRGNTEAFF.

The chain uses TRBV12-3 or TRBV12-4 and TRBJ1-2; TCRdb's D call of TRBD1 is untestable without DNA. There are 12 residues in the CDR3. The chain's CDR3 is CASSLDSRGYTF.

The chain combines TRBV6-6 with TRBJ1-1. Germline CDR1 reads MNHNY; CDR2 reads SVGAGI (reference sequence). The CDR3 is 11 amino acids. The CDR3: CASRLRIEAFF.

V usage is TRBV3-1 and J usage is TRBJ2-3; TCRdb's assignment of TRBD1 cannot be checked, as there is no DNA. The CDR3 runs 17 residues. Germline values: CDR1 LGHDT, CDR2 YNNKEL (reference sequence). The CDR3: CASSQDGGTVSTDTQYF.

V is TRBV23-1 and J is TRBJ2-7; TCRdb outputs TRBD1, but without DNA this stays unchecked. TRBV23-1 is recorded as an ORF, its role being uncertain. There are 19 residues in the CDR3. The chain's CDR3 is CASSSSRTPTDRVYYEQYF.

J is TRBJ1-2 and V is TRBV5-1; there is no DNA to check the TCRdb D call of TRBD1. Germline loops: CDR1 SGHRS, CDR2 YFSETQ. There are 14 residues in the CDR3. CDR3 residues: CASSLGLGQVAYTF.

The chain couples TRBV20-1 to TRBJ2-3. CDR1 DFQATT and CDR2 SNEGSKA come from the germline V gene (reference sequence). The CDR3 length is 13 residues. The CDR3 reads CSATVDGTDTQYF.

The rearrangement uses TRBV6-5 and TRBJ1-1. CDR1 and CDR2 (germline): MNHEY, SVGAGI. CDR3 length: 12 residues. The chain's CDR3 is CASDISLTEAFF.

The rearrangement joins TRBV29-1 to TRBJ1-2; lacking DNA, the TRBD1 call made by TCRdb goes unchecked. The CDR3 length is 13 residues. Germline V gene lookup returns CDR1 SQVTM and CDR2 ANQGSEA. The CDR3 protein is CSVPGQMNYGYTF.

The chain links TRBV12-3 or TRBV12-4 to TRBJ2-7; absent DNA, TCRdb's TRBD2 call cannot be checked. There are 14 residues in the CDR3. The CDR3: CASRSGGRLHEQYF.

The CDR3 loop is CASWGQRGELFF. The chain recombines TRBV5-6 with TRBJ2-2. CDR1 is SGHDT and CDR2 is YYEEEE in the germline V gene. CDR3 length: 12 amino acids.

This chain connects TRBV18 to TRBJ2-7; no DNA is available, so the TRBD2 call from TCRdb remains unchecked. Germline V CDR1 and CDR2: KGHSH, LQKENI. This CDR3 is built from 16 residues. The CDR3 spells CASSPEPGLLLYEQYF. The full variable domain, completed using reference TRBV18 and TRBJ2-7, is NAGVMQNPRHLVRRRGQEARLRCSPMKGHSHVYWYRQLPEEGLKFMVYLQKENIIDESGMPKERFSAEFPKEGPSILRIQQVVRGDSAAYFCASSPEPGLLLYEQYFGPGTRLTVT.

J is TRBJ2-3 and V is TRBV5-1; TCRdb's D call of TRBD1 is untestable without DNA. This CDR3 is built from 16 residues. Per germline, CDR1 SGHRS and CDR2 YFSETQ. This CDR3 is CASSPGPGQGTDTQYF.

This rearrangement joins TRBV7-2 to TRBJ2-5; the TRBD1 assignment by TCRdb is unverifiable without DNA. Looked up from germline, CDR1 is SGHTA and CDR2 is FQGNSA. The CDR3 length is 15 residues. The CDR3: CASSLGRGRQETQYF.

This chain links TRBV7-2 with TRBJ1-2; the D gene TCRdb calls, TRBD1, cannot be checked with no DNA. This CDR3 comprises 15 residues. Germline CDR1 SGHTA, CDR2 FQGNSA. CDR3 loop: CASSSWTGGAYGYTF.

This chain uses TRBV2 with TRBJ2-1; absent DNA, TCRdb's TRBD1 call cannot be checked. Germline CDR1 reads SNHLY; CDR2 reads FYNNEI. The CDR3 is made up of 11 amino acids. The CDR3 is CAGNRDHEQFF.

CDR3 in amino acids: CASSLRAANTYEQYF. The V call is TRBV5-1, the J call TRBJ2-7; TCRdb's D gene call, TRBD2, goes unchecked for lack of DNA. CDR3 length: 15 residues. Germline lookup yields CDR1 SGHRS and CDR2 YFSETQ. The full variable domain, completed using reference TRBV5-1 and TRBJ2-7, is KAGVTQTPRYLIKTRGQQVTLSCSPISGHRSVSWYQQTPGQGLQFLFEYFSETQRNKGNFPGRFSGRQFSNSRSEMNVSTLELGDSALYLCASSLRAANTYEQYFGPGTRLTVT.

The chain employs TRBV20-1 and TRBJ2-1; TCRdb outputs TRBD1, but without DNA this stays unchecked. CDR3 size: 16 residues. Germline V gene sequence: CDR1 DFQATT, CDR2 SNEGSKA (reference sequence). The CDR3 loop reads CSARDSHRVGYNEQFF.

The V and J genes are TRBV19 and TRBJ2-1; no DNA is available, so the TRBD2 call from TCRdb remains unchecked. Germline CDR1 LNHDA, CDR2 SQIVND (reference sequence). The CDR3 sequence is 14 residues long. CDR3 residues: CASTVLVWNNEQFF.

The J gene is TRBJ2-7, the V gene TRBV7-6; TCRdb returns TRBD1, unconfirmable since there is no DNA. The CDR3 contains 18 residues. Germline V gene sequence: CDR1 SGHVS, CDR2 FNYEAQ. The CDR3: CASSLDGRLGPANYEQYF. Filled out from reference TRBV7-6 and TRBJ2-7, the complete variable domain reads GAGVSQSPRYKVTKRGQDVALRCDPISGHVSLYWYRQALGQGPEFLTYFNYEAQQDKSGLPNDRFSAERPEGSISTLTIQRTEQRDSAMYRCASSLDGRLGPANYEQYFGPGTRLTVT.

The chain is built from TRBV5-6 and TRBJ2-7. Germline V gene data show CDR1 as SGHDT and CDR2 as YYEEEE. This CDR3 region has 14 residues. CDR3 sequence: CASSFGESSYEQYF. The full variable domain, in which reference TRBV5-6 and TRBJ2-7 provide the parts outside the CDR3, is DAGVTQSPTHLIKTRGQQVTLRCSPKSGHDTVSWYQQALGQGPQFIFQYYEEEERQRGNFPDRFSGHQFPNYSSELNVNALLLGDSALYLCASSFGESSYEQYFGPGTRLTVT.

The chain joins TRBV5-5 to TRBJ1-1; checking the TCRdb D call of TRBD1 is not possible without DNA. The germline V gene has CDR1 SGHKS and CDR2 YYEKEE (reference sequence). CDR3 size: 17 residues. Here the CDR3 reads CASMISTPGGMNTEAFF.

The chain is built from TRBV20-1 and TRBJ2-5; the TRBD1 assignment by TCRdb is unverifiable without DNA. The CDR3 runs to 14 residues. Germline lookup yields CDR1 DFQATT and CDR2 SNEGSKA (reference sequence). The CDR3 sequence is CSASLWGGKETQYF.

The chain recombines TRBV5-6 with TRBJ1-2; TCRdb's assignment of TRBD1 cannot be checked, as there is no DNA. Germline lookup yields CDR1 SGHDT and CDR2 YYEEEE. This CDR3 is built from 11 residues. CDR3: CASSLGTGYTF.

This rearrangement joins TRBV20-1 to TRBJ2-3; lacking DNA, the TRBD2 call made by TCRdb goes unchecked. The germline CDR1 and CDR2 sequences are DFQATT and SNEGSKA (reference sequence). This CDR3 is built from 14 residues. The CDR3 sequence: CSAGGGASTDTQYF.